In this sample, the clone carrying this T cell receptor (beta chain) turned up once. No antigen is known for it. The sample comes from a study of OX40 agonist ivuxolimab in advanced cancers. Study as a whole: At 82.7% male, the cohort had a mean age of 60 years, ranging from roughly 20 to 90.

Germline V lookup: CDR1 SGDLS, CDR2 YYNGEE. The CDR3 totals 17 residues. Trimming cost V 4 bases and J 4 bases, with 24 bases left between them. Notes on the study in general: Partial responders treated at 0.1-3.0 mg/kg exhibited clonal expansion among the lowest measured. Averaging showed that CD8+ T cells had more expanded clones than CD4+ did. Low levels of normalized T-cell clonal expansion also appeared in some nonresponders.

The data were produced by immunoSEQ multiplex PCR, yet TCRdb's version contains in-frame clones alone and is incomplete. This sample has about 79,000 clones, with around 85% found just once. The sample consisted of CD4+ or CD8+ T cells sorted from blood, taken in a trial of the OX40 agonist ivuxolimab. The chain has TRBV9 and TRBJ2-7; TRBD1 might be the D (5 bases). This sequence was found in an adult with an advanced solid tumor such as melanoma, head and neck, liver or kidney cancer. The CDR3 nucleotides are TGTGCCAGCAGCCTCCAAGCCGACCCCTGGGGCAGTTACGAGCAGTACTTC. The encoded protein is CASSLQADPWGSYEQYF.